Listed below are T cell receptor beta chains from one sample, sequenced in a study of blood T cell repertoires in COVID-19. Assay used: immunoSEQ multiplex PCR; TCRdb lists only in-frame clones, some missing. The sample lists 200,000 to 250,000 clones, 92% occurring once. The sequenced sample consisted of peripheral blood. Source of these receptors: a man between 25 and 39 years old with acute or convalescent COVID-19. CDR3s leave out the opening cysteine and the closing phenylalanine or tryptophan.

V gene: TRBV5-1; CDR3 protein: ASSLTGVSGNTIY
V gene: TRBV27; CDR3 protein: ASSPGGSLNTEAF
V gene: TRBV4-1; CDR3 protein: ASSHGQDLYGYT
V gene: TRBV7-3; CDR3 protein: ASSLNPRNTEAF
V gene: TRBV28; CDR3 protein: ASSLWGGKTEAF
V gene: TRBV5-5; CDR3 protein: ASSSRGGNEQF
V gene: TRBV2; CDR3 protein: ASSAQGVRQPLH
V gene: TRBV5-4; CDR3 protein: ASSGGRENNEQF
V gene: TRBV5-1; CDR3 protein: ASSPRGGFQETQY
V gene: TRBV7-9; CDR3 protein: ASSLGGRNEQF
V gene: TRBV7-9; CDR3 protein: ASSQRLAGALGNEQF
V gene: TRBV7-9; CDR3 protein: ASRLNQGGGYT
V gene: TRBV7-9; CDR3 protein: ASSFGGSRYEQY
V gene: TRBV28; CDR3 protein: ASSVTGGQQPQH
V gene: TRBV28; CDR3 protein: ASRGQGNYGYT
V gene: TRBV3-1/TRBV3-2; CDR3 protein: ASSRGGTNTEAF
V gene: TRBV6-5; CDR3 protein: ASNWGANTGELF
V gene: TRBV7-7; CDR3 protein: ASSSSPGNTIY
V gene: TRBV28; CDR3 protein: ASTWTGLFDSPLH
V gene: TRBV9; CDR3 protein: ASSVGVRGRVREKLF
V gene: TRBV28; CDR3 protein: ASRGLSYEQY
V gene: TRBV18; CDR3 protein: ASSPRGGRYEQY
V gene: TRBV14; CDR3 protein: ASSQVWDSLGNQPQH
V gene: TRBV7-7; CDR3 protein: ASSIRKQETQY
V gene: TRBV4-1; CDR3 protein: ASSPTRQVGGTEAF
V gene: TRBV19; CDR3 protein: ASSAGGSGSGANVLT
V gene: TRBV12-3/TRBV12-4; CDR3 protein: ASSLRDRVEQF
V gene: TRBV28; CDR3 protein: ASSLWSSNEQF
V gene: TRBV6-1; CDR3 protein: ASSEYGRDSNQPQH
V gene: TRBV24-1; CDR3 protein: ATSKDSLNTEAF
V gene: TRBV6-5; CDR3 protein: ASRTSGALNYEQY
V gene: TRBV24-1; CDR3 protein: ATSDSGQINQPQH
V gene: TRBV29-1; CDR3 protein: SVVKGAASETQY